This TCR beta chain is drawn from a study of T cell repertoires in cytomegalovirus infection. Study summary: CMV epitopes in the study were HLA-C-restricted (recently identified) and HLA-B-restricted (well studied). Through public TCR beta signatures, both CMV infection and matching HLA type were indicated.

In its sample, this clonotype was seen a few times. Antigen: not known. TCRdb processed the reads anew with MiXCR; each CDR3 protein has one entry. The sample carries about 280,000 distinct CDR3 sequences, approximately 22% recorded once. The CDR3 loop spans 16 amino acids. The germline gives CDR1 MGHRA, CDR2 YSYEKL. Trimming stripped 3 bases from V and 2 bases from J, with 16 bases between. The clonotype was recovered from a human donor in good health (CMV status not recorded). Some clones in this sample may be carry-over from other donors' samples. Sample: cultured PBMCs, taken from culture after CMV antigen stimulation. The J gene is TRBJ1-1, the V gene TRBV4-1; the D gene is possibly TRBD1 (6 bases). The DNA of the CDR3 is TGCGCCAGCAGCCATACCACAGGGCAGAGAAACACTGAAGCTTTCTTT. This translates into CASSHTTGQRNTEAFF.